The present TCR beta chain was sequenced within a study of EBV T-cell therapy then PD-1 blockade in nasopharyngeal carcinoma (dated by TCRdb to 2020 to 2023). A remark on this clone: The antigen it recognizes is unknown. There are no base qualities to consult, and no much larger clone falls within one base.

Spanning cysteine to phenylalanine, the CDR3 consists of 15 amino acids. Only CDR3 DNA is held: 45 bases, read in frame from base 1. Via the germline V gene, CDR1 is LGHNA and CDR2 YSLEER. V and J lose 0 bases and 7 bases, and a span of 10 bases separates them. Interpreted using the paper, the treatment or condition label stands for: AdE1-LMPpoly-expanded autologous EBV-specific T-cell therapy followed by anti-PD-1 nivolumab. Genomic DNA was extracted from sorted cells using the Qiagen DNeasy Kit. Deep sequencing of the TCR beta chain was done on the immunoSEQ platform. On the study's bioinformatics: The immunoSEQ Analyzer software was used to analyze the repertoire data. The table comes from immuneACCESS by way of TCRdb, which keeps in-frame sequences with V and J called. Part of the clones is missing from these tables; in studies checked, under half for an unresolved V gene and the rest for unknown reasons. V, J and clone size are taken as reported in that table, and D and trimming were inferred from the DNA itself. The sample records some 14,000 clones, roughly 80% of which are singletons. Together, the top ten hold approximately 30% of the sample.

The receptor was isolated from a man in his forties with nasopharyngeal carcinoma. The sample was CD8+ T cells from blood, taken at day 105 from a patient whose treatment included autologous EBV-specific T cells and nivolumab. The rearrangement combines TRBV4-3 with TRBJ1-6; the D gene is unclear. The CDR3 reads CASSQDMAVNSPLHF. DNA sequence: TGCGCCAGCAGCCAAGATATGGCTGTAAATTCACCCCTCCACTTT.